This T cell receptor beta chain was identified in a study of cytomegalovirus exposure and HLA in healthy donors. The study ran its PCR with 60 Vbeta and 13 Jbeta primers. Produced via immunoSEQ multiplex PCR; TCRdb's table is partial and in-frame only. Here the sample spans 100,000 to 150,000 clones, less than 80% being singletons. This CDR3 is built from 14 residues. Per germline, CDR1 LGHNA and CDR2 YNFKEQ. The V end was cut by 0 bases, the J end by 10 bases, with 12 bases between. The origin of this receptor is a female donor in good health and CMV-seropositive. The sample comprised PBMCs. The chain recombines TRBV4-2 with TRBJ1-4, with D hard to call. CDR3 sequence (DNA): TGTGCCAGCAGCCAAGATATCACAGTAGGAAAACTGTTTTTT. Its protein is CASSQDITVGKLFF.